One TCR beta chain is described in this entry. This clone turned up a few times. Its antigen is unknown. No base qualities exist here, and no much larger clone lies one base off it. The collaborating institutions used their own protocols to collect whole blood in K2EDTA tubes. For TCRbeta analysis, collaborators shipped samples as frozen whole blood, isolated PBMCs, or DNA extracted from either of those sample types. The data were obtained in a study of blood T cell repertoires in COVID-19 (dated by TCRdb to 2018 to 2021). For the wider study: The collaborator samples originated in the United States, Italy and Spain and spanned the acute and convalescent phases of COVID-19. The prospective study material was composed of cDNA or gDNA derived from T cells, B-cell-depleted T cells, or PBMCs. Subjects who had been exposed to COVID-19, were actively infected with it, or had recovered from it provided the deeply sampled blood TCRbeta repertoires that made up the dataset. The repertoires were released in a freely available public database meant as a resource for research on the immune response to SARS-CoV-2. Samples were obtained from the ongoing ImmuneRACE study (first 160 participants) and from over 1,000 subjects provided by 6 global collaborators. A de-identified subject ID, COVID-19 status, age in years and sex were almost always included in the sample metadata. Where available, HLA class I and class II types were taken from metadata supplied by the sample provider and were not determined by assay-based typing.

Study-level results and caveats: The quantity of clinical and demographic metadata differed by source and by participant and was supplied without curation.

The immunoSEQ Assay, a bias-controlled multiplex PCR, was used to amplify TCRbeta CDR3 regions from genomic DNA. Processing in the source paper ran as follows. Within the assay, amplification of reference gene primers was used to estimate how many nucleated cells each sample contained. Sequence reads were collapsed and filtered to measure the absolute abundance of every unique TCRbeta CDR3 rearrangement. For each sample, productive Simpson clonality was calculated by taking the square root of Simpson's diversity index across productive rearrangements. In its TCRdb copy, this immuneACCESS table keeps in-frame sequences only and misses some clones. Where compared with another copy, unresolved V genes explain less than half of these, and the others have no known cause. V, J and clone size are those of that table, while D and trimming were read from the DNA. The table for this sample lists 55,000 to 80,000 clones; roughly 80% of them were counted only once. About 20% of the sample rests with the top ten.

V lost 0 bases and J lost 0 bases; the stretch between them is 9 bases long. Taken from the germline V gene, the CDR1 and CDR2 loops are MGHRA and YSYEKL. The CDR3 starts with the cysteine, ends with the phenylalanine, and has 16 residues. CDR3 DNA only is kept here, 48 bases in frame from base 1. The TCR originated in a man aged 60 to 69 with acute or convalescent COVID-19. This chain joins TRBV4-1 to TRBJ2-1; the best D guess is TRBD2, with 5 bases matching. Sequencing was performed on peripheral blood. The nucleotide sequence is given as TGCGCCAGCAGCCAAGAGAGTGGGAGCTCCTACAATGAGCAGTTCTTC. It encodes CASSQESGSSYNEQFF.